The sample holds many counts of the clone carrying this T cell receptor beta chain. What it binds is unknown. Each TCR beta cDNA library carried unique molecular identifiers. Via MiXCR, TCRdb re-called the PCR reads, giving one row per CDR3 protein. The table includes a few hundred thousand distinct CDR3 sequences, 36% detected once. The trim removed 4 bases at V and 5 bases at J, leaving 7 bases unmatched. The CDR3 sequence is 16 residues long. Per the germline V gene, CDR1 is SEHNR and CDR2 is FQNEAQ (reference sequence). The data derive from a study of post-analysis software for immune sequencing data. Notes on the study in general: Patients showed TRBV5-6, TRBV5-1 and TRBV20-1 among a handful of TRBV segments more frequent than in controls.

The sample comprised blood. The rearrangement uses TRBV7-9 and TRBJ2-5; TRBD2 agrees at 13 bases. The clonotype was recovered from a girl aged 10 to 17 with multiple sclerosis. This CDR3 reads CASSSTTSGRMETQYF. The CDR3 DNA reads TGTGCCAGCAGCTCCACGACTAGCGGGAGGATGGAGACCCAGTACTTC.